A selection of T cell receptor beta chains follows, all from one sample in a study of CD8+ T cells in alopecia areata. Here immunoSEQ multiplex PCR was the method, and the copy in TCRdb shows in-frame clones only, minus some. The table has 150,000 to 200,000 clones, around 50% seen once. The sample consisted of CD8+ T cells sorted from blood, taken at week 24, from a patient treated with tofacitinib. The source is a human donor with alopecia areata. CDR3s leave out the opening cysteine and the closing phenylalanine or tryptophan.

J	V	CDR3
TRBJ2-5	TRBV13	ASSFQSDQETQY
TRBJ2-3	TRBV7-6	ASRALGISTDTQY
TRBJ2-3	TRBV18	ASSPGQASTDTQY
TRBJ2-5	TRBV4-1	ASEGSGETQY
TRBJ2-7	TRBV30	ACEGAFPYEQY
TRBJ2-3	TRBV29-1	SVAGGDFPTSTDTQY
TRBJ2-5	TRBV19	ASSMGTAETQY
TRBJ2-6	TRBV25-1	ASSTGAASGANVLT
TRBJ1-5	TRBV13	ASSTGGDNQPQH
TRBJ2-1	TRBV4-1	ASSQLPGGNEQF
TRBJ1-5	TRBV16	ASSPPTNQPQH
TRBJ1-3	TRBV9	ASSVEGRIAGNTIY
TRBJ2-2	TRBV10-3	AISDLGVTGELF
TRBJ1-2	TRBV27	ASSLGGNGYT
TRBJ1-1	TRBV13	ASSGGTAF
TRBJ1-5	TRBV29-1	SVGGNQPQH
TRBJ1-2	TRBV29-1	SVERRGTDYGYT
TRBJ2-6	TRBV14	ASSREAGANVLT
TRBJ1-1	TRBV2	ASPNLLSGTEAF
TRBJ1-4	TRBV27	ANISPFVMATNEKLF
TRBJ1-2	TRBV13	ASSLGAGEQDYGYT
TRBJ2-1	TRBV15	ATSSAQAYNEQF
TRBJ2-3	TRBV13	ASSLGDGSTDTQY
TRBJ2-1	TRBV9	ASEVTAGGLNEQF
TRBJ2-3	TRBV2	ASPTISTDTQY
TRBJ2-7	TRBV18	ASSPGTGKDEQY
TRBJ1-2	TRBV5-1	ASSLGDRNGYT
TRBJ2-3	TRBV5-1	ASSPGRGGRTDTQY
TRBJ2-3	TRBV6-5	ASSPYSPFTDTQY
TRBJ1-1	TRBV7-9	ASSLDGRRVTEAF
TRBJ2-1	TRBV27	ATKRDLLYNEQF
TRBJ1-2	TRBV7-8	ASSLDLWRIGNGYT
TRBJ1-2	TRBV5-6	ASSFGARGAT
TRBJ2-3	TRBV5-6	ASSFSGDTQY
TRBJ1-2	TRBV30	AWSVIRTDLYGYT
TRBJ1-1	TRBV7-2	ASSLTSFPCTEAF
TRBJ1-1	TRBV30	AWEAGANTEAF
TRBJ1-6	TRBV7-9	ASSPPGLNSPLH
TRBJ1-5	TRBV6-1	ASSDGSNQPQH
TRBJ2-7	TRBV29-1	SVEGLAGGPYEQY
TRBJ2-7	TRBV29-1	SVSYRGYEQY
TRBJ1-2	TRBV30	AWSGLAGTYGYT
TRBJ2-7	TRBV9	ASSPRTELYYEQY
TRBJ1-1	TRBV9	ASSPWGDPNTEAF
TRBJ1-5	TRBV7-2	ASNKVGAGNQPQH
TRBJ1-2	TRBV27	ASSPDRAPEYGYT